Each of the 31 T cell receptor beta chains below was sequenced from the same sample in a study of T cell repertoires in cytomegalovirus infection. TCRdb reanalysed the reads using MiXCR and keeps one entry per CDR3 protein. This table has 500,000 or so distinct CDR3 sequences, 16% appearing once. Material: CD8+ T cells from PBMCs. These receptors came from a human donor in good health (CMV status not recorded). Some clones in this sample may be carry-over from other donors' samples.

As regards this clonotype: At one end, the junction sequence differs from germline, possibly due to a read error. CDR3 in amino acids: CASSVGTATNYVYTF. CDR3 bases: TGTGCCAGCAGCGTAGGGACAGCTACTAACTATGTCTACACCTTC. The chain employs TRBV9 and TRBJ1-2; a weak D match, TRBD1 (6 bases). Looked up from germline, CDR1 is SGDLS and CDR2 is YYNGEE. CDR3 length: 15 residues.

In its sample, this clonotype was seen many times. V and J are TRBV7-9 and TRBJ2-7; 9 nucleotides agree with TRBD2. The CDR3 runs 16 residues. Looked up from germline, CDR1 is SEHNR and CDR2 is FQNEAQ (reference sequence). The junction had 10 bases not matched to a gene; V was cut back by 5 bases and J by 2 bases. CDR3 sequence: CASSPPGGRAPYEQYF. The CDR3 nucleotides are TGTGCCAGCAGCCCTCCGGGCGGGAGGGCCCCCTACGAGCAGTACTTC.

The chain is built from TRBV5-1 and TRBJ1-1; 7 positions match TRBD1. Germline lookup yields CDR1 SGHRS and CDR2 YFSETQ. Losses at the gene ends were 4 bases for V and 3 bases for J; bases not matched to a gene: 6. The CDR3 extends over 14 amino acids. The DNA of the CDR3 is TGCGCCAGCAGCCCCGGGGACAGTTACACTGAAGCTTTCTTT. It translates to CASSPGDSYTEAFF.

In its sample, this clonotype was seen a few times. This chain connects TRBV5-1 to TRBJ2-5; 9 positions agree with TRBD1. Losses at the gene ends were 5 bases for V and 2 bases for J; bases not matched to a gene: 10. The germline V gene encodes CDR1 SGHRS and CDR2 YFSETQ. The CDR3 is made up of 16 amino acids. CDR3 region: CASRFTRDRAQETQYF. The CDR3 DNA reads as TGCGCCAGCAGATTTACTCGGGACAGGGCACAAGAGACCCAGTACTTC.

The chain links TRBV9 to TRBJ2-7; tentative D call: TRBD2 (7 bases). This CDR3 region has 15 residues. The V end lost 4 bases, the J end lost 3 bases, and 17 bases lay between the germline ends. CDR1 and CDR2 (germline): SGDLS, YYNGEE. CDR3 DNA sequence: TGTGCCAGCAGCCCCGGAGGGGGGGGGGTCTACGAGCAGTACTTC. Amino acid sequence: CASSPGGGGVYEQYF.

This clonotype was counted at least ten times. This chain joins TRBV28 and TRBJ1-6; TRBD1 matches at 8 bases. The CDR3 covers 16 residues. The junction had 12 bases not matched to a gene; V was cut back by 7 bases and J by 7 bases. The germline V gene encodes CDR1 MDHEN and CDR2 SYDVKM. CDR3 protein: CASTGAGGLRNSPLHF. The CDR3 bases are TGTGCCAGCACTGGGGCAGGGGGCTTGAGGAATTCACCCCTCCACTTT.

This clonotype came up once. A single base separates this from a much larger clone, so it may be a read error. The chain couples TRBV4-2 to TRBJ2-1; the match to TRBD2 covers 16 bases. From germline, CDR1 is LGHNA and CDR2 YNFKEQ. The CDR3 extends over 18 amino acids. The CDR3 region has the DNA TGTGCCAGCAGCCAAGCCGGGACTAGCGGGAGGGCCCCCAATGAGCAGTTATTC. This codes for CASSQAGTSGRAPNEQLF.

Many counts were recorded for this clonotype. The chain combines TRBV6-1 with TRBJ2-5, with TRBD2 matching over 8 bases. The CDR3 is made up of 16 amino acids. With V trimmed by 6 bases and J by 1 base, 10 bases remained unmatched. Germline lookup yields CDR1 MNHNS and CDR2 SASEGT. CDR3 in DNA: TGTGCCAGCAGGGGGAATGAGCGGGGGCTCCAAGAGACCCAGTACTTC. It is translated as CASRGNERGLQETQYF.

This sequence joins TRBV10-3 and TRBJ2-5; the match to TRBD2 covers 13 bases. V shed 4 bases, J shed 9 bases, and the junction held 11 bases outside the gene matches. Germline V CDR1 and CDR2: ENHRY, SYGVKD. This CDR3 is 16 amino acids long. The CDR3 loop reads CAISATSGGPNGAQYF. CDR3 DNA sequence: TGTGCCATCAGTGCGACTAGCGGGGGGCCCAATGGGGCCCAGTACTTC.

This clonotype has just a few counts. The rearrangement links TRBV7-3 to TRBJ2-6, with D hard to call. This CDR3 has 14 amino acids. V was clipped by 7 bases and J by 0 bases, with 7 bases between them. Germline loops: CDR1 SGHTA, CDR2 FQGTGA. The CDR3 DNA reads TGTGCCAGCAAAGAGTACTCTGGGGCCAACGTCCTGACTTTC. Translated: CASKEYSGANVLTF. The full variable domain, in which reference TRBV7-3 and TRBJ2-6 provide the parts outside the CDR3, is GAGVSQTPSNKVTEKGKYVELRCDPISGHTALYWYRQSLGQGPEFLIYFQGTGAADDSGLPNDRFFAVRPEGSVSTLKIQRTERGDSAVYLCASKEYSGANVLTFGAGSRLTVL.

This clonotype was detected many times. CDR3 DNA sequence: TGCGCCAGCATAGCAGGTTCCCCGCTGGCTGGCTACGAGCAGTACTTC. Translation gives CASIAGSPLAGYEQYF. The chain uses TRBV10-2 and TRBJ2-7; the D is unclear. The CDR3 is 16 residues long. Germline CDR1 is WSHSY and CDR2 is SAAADI. V was pared by 7 bases and J by 3 bases, with 22 bases between.

In its sample, this clonotype was seen many times. The rearrangement links TRBV28 to TRBJ2-3; D may match TRBD1 or TRBD2 (6 bases each). Germline V gene sequence: CDR1 MDHEN, CDR2 SYDVKM. The CDR3 runs 15 residues. V dropped 5 bases and J dropped 2 bases, with 14 bases sitting between them. For the CDR3, the DNA is TGTGCCAGCAGTCCACAGGGACTTACCACAGATACGCAGTATTTT. Translating it yields CASSPQGLTTDTQYF.

In its sample, this clonotype was seen many times. The rearrangement links TRBV6-1 to TRBJ1-1, with a weak D call TRBD1 (6 bases). V lost 5 bases and J 0 bases, leaving 13 bases between the germline ends. The CDR3 loop spans 15 amino acids. Germline-derived CDR1 and CDR2 are MNHNS and SASEGT. CDR3 protein: CASSTWTALNTEAFF. The CDR3 DNA sequence: TGTGCCAGCAGTACCTGGACAGCTTTGAACACTGAAGCTTTCTTT.

The sample holds a few counts of this clonotype. This chain connects TRBV20-1 to TRBJ2-7; 10 nucleotides agree with TRBD2. Trimming took 2 bases from V and 7 from J; bases not matched to a gene: 2. CDR1 and CDR2 from the germline V gene are DFQATT and SNEGSKA (reference sequence). The CDR3 is made up of 12 amino acids. DNA of the CDR3: TGCAGTGCTAGATATAGCGGGAGGGAGCAGTACTTC. It yields the protein CSARYSGREQYF.

Only a few counts were recorded for this clonotype. J is TRBJ1-3 and V is TRBV28; D not resolved. Trimming shortened V by 5 bases and J by 2 bases, and 16 bases separated the two germline ends. Per germline, CDR1 MDHEN and CDR2 SYDVKM. This CDR3 spans 16 amino acids. CDR3 nucleotide sequence: TGTGCCAGCAGTACCTCTCTGGGTTTTACTGGAAACACCATATATTTT. Amino acid sequence: CASSTSLGFTGNTIYF.

This clonotype showed up just a few times. The chain recombines TRBV2 with TRBJ2-3; maybe TRBD2 (5 bases). The CDR3 consists of 16 residues. The V gene's germline CDR1 is SNHLY and CDR2 FYNNEI. V lost 1 base to trimming and J lost 4 bases, with 15 bases between them. The CDR3 reads CASSEGVAGGSDTQYF. The CDR3 coding sequence is TGTGCCAGCAGTGAAGGGGTGGCGGGTGGGTCAGATACGCAGTATTTT.

The J gene is TRBJ1-5, the V gene TRBV11-3, with 10 positions matching TRBD1. Germline V gene data show CDR1 as SGHNT and CDR2 as YENEEA. The CDR3 totals 18 residues. Trimming removed 1 base from V and 0 bases from J; junction bases left unmatched: 6. CDR3 in DNA: TGTGCCAGCAGCTTAGCTTGGACAGGGGGACATAGCAATCAGCCCCAGCATTTT. Translation gives CASSLAWTGGHSNQPQHF.

This clonotype was observed a handful of times. The J gene is TRBJ2-6, the V gene TRBV6-6; 9 bases match TRBD1. The CDR3 has 19 residues. After removal of 0 bases from V and 1 base from J, the junction contained 7 bases not matched to a gene. The germline gives CDR1 MNHNY, CDR2 SVGAGI (reference sequence). This chain's CDR3 is CASSYSPGDRVSGANVLTF. The DNA for the CDR3 is TGTGCCAGCAGTTACTCCCCGGGGGACAGGGTATCTGGGGCCAACGTCCTGACTTTC.

In this sample, this clonotype turned up many times. The genes are TRBV6-2 or TRBV6-3 and TRBJ2-1; TRBD2 aligns across 11 bases. The germline CDR1 and CDR2 sequences are MNHEY and SVGEGT. The CDR3 runs 14 residues. Trimming took 6 bases from V and 8 from J; bases not matched to a gene: 6. In DNA form, the CDR3 reads TGTGCCAGCAGGATAGCGGGAGGGACGCATGAGCAGTTCTTC. It specifies CASRIAGGTHEQFF.

This clonotype was observed a few times. The chain recombines TRBV27 with TRBJ1-5; D gene ambiguous. CDR1 MNHEY and CDR2 SMNVEV come from the germline V gene (reference sequence). This CDR3 region has 14 residues. With 3 bases removed from V and 6 bases from J, the gap between germline ends came to 12 bases. The CDR3 DNA sequence: TGTGCCAGCAGTTTGGCTGGGCGCATTCAGCCCCAGCATTTT. It translates to CASSLAGRIQPQHF.

Remarks on this clonotype: The conserved phenylalanine or tryptophan is not found at the CDR3 terminus, so this likely reflects a read error. The V and J genes are TRBV7-8 and TRBJ1-6; maybe TRBD1 (6 bases). The CDR3 contains 18 residues. Germline CDR1 and CDR2: SGHVS and FQNEAQ. This CDR3 is CASSSTSFRGTRASPLHL. The CDR3 region has the DNA TGTGCAAGCAGTTCTACGTCGTTCAGGGGAACAAGGGCTTCACCCCTCCACTTA.

The chain uses TRBV14 and TRBJ2-7, with D hard to call. This CDR3 is 13 amino acids long. Trimming took off 3 bases at V and 3 bases at J, with 9 bases between the two ends. The germline gives CDR1 SGHDN, CDR2 FVKESK. This CDR3 is CASSQGMNYEQYF. CDR3 nucleotide sequence: TGTGCCAGCAGCCAGGGAATGAACTACGAGCAGTACTTC.

The chain uses TRBV3-1 and TRBJ1-2, with D unresolved. Germline V gene sequence: CDR1 LGHDT, CDR2 YNNKEL (reference sequence). CDR3 length: 14 amino acids. The ends were cut back, 6 bases at V and 5 bases at J, with 16 bases in the middle. DNA of the CDR3: TGTGCCAGCAGGCCGGGCCCGCAACTATATGGCTACACCTTC. It encodes CASRPGPQLYGYTF.

In the case of this clonotype: Just one base apart from a much larger clone, this may be a read error. V is TRBV7-8 and J is TRBJ2-5; TRBD2 agrees at 14 bases. CDR3 length: 15 residues. Unmatched junction bases numbered 8, after V lost 3 bases and J lost 11 bases. Germline values: CDR1 SGHVS, CDR2 FQNEAQ. The CDR3 coding sequence is TGTGCCAGCAGCTTTTCGACTAGCGGGGGGGGAATTCAGTACTTC. Its translation is CASSFSTSGGGIQYF.

This clonotype has a count of ten or more. The chain carries TRBV7-2 and TRBJ2-1, with a possible D match to TRBD2 (5 bases). CDR1 is SGHTA, CDR2 FQGNSA, per germline. The V end lost 5 bases, the J end lost 7 bases, and 12 bases lay between the germline ends. The CDR3 extends over 13 amino acids. CDR3 in amino acids: CASSPTSGNEQFF. In DNA, the CDR3 is TGTGCCAGCAGCCCCACGAGCGGTAATGAGCAGTTCTTC.

The chain joins TRBV11-2 to TRBJ2-2; TRBD2 agrees at 8 bases. The CDR3 extends over 20 amino acids. Trimming removed 4 bases from V and 3 bases from J; junction bases left unmatched: 19. CDR1 is SGHAT and CDR2 is FQNNGV in the germline V gene. CDR3 coding DNA: TGTGCCAGCAGCTGCCCCGGCCCGGGATGTCGGGGGGGATACACCGGGGAGCTGTTTTTT. This sequence encodes CASSCPGPGCRGGYTGELFF.

This clonotype occurred many times. This chain joins TRBV4-1 and TRBJ1-5; no definite D call. The germline gives CDR1 MGHRA, CDR2 YSYEKL. This CDR3 has 13 amino acids. The germline V and J ends were trimmed by 0 bases and 6 bases, with 6 bases remaining between them. CDR3 protein: CASSQDAVQPQHF. Here the CDR3 DNA reads TGCGCCAGCAGCCAAGATGCCGTTCAGCCCCAGCATTTT.

The CDR3 DNA sequence: TGTGCCAGCAGCTTGGCTGGAGGCTTGGATGAAAAACTGTTTTTT. Its translation is CASSLAGGLDEKLFF. The chain has TRBV5-4 and TRBJ1-4; D is uncertain. The length of the CDR3 is 15 residues. V lost 0 bases, J lost 6 bases, and 12 bases lay in between. Germline V CDR1 and CDR2: SGHNT, YYREEE (reference sequence).

This clonotype came up a few times. The chain couples TRBV24-1 to TRBJ2-1, with 8 bases fitting TRBD1. The CDR3 length is 15 residues. The germline V gene encodes CDR1 KGHDR and CDR2 SFDVKD. J gave up 8 bases and V 1 base, and 6 bases lay outside the gene matches. The chain's CDR3 is CATSDFGTGEDEQFF. Here the CDR3 DNA reads TGTGCCACCAGTGATTTTGGGACAGGTGAAGATGAGCAGTTCTTC.

V and J are TRBV28 and TRBJ1-2; 9 positions match TRBD1. The ends lost 2 bases at V and 8 bases at J; junction bases unmatched: 9. The CDR3 runs 15 residues. Germline lookup yields CDR1 MDHEN and CDR2 SYDVKM. This chain's CDR3 is CASSLTGQGRSGYTF. In DNA, the CDR3 is TGTGCCAGCAGTTTAACTGGACAGGGGAGAAGCGGCTACACCTTC.

This clonotype appeared many times. The chain has TRBV7-8 and TRBJ2-7; TRBD2 agrees at 10 bases. The CDR3 extends over 16 amino acids. Germline V lookup: CDR1 SGHVS, CDR2 FQNEAQ. The ends lost 6 bases at V and 2 bases at J; junction bases unmatched: 10. CDR3 coding DNA: TGTGCCAGCAGTCTTAGAACTAGCGGGGCTACCTACGAGCAGTACTTC. It translates to CASSLRTSGATYEQYF.